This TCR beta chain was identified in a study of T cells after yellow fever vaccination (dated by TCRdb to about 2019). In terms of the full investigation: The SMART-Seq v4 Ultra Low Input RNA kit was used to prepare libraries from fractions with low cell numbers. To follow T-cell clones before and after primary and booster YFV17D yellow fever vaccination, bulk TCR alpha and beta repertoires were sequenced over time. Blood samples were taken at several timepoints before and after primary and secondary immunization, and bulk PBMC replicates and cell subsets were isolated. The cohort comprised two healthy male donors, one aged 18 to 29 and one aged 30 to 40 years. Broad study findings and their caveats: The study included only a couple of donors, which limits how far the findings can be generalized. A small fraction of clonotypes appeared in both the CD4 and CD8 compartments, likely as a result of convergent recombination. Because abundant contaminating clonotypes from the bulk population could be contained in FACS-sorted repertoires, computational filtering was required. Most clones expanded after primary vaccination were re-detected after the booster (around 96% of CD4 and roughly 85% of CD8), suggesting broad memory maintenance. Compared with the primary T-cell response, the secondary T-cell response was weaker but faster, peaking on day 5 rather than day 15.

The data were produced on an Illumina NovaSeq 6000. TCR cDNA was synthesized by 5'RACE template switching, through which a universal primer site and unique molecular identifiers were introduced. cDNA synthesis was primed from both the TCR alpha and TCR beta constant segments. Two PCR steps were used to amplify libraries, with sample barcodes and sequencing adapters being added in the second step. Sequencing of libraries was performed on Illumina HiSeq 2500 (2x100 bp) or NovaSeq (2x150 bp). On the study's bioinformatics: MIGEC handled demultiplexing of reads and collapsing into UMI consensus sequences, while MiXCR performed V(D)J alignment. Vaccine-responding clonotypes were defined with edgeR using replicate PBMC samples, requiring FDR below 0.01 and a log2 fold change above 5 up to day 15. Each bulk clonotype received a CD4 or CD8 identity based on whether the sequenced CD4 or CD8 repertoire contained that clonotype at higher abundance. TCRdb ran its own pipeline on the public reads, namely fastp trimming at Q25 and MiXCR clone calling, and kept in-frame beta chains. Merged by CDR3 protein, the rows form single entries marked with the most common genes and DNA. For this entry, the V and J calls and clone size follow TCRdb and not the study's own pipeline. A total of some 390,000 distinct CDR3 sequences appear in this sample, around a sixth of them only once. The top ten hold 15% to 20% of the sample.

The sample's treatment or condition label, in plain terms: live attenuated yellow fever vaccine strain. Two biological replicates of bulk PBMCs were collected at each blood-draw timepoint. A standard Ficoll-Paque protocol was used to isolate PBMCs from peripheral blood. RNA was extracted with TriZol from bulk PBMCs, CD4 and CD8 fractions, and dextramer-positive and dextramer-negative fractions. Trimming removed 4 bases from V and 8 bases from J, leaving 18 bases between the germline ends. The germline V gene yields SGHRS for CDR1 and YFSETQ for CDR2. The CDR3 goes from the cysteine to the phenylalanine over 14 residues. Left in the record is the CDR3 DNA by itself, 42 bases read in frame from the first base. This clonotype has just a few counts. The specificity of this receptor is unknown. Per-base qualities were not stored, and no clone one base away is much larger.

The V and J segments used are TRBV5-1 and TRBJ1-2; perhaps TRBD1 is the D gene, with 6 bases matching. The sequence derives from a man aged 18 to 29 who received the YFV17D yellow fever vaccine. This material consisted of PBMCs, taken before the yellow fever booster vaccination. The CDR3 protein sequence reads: CASSRDRTLGGYTF. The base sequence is TGCGCCAGCAGCCGCGACAGGACTTTGGGAGGCTACACCTTC.